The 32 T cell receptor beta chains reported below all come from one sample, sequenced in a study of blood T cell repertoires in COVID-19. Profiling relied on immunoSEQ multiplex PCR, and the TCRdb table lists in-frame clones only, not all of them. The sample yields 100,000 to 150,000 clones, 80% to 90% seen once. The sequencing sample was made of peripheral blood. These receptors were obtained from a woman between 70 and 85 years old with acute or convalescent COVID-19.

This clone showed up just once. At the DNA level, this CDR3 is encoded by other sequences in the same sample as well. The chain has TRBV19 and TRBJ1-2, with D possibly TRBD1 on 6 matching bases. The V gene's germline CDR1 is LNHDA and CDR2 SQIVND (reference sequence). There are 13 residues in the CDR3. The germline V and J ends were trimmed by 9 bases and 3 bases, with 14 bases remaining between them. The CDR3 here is CASVTRGDYGYTF. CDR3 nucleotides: TGTGCCAGCGTCACCAGGGGAGACTATGGCTACACCTTC.

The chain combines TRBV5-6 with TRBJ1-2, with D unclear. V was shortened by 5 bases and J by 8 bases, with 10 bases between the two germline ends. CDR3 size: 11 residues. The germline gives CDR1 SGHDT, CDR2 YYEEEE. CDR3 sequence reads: CASSYDKGYTF. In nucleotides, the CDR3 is TGTGCCAGCAGTTACGACAAAGGCTACACCTTC.

The CDR3 loop is CASSERVTNEQFF. The CDR3 DNA follows: TGTGCCAGTAGTGAGCGGGTGACCAATGAGCAGTTCTTC. V gene TRBV19 combines with J gene TRBJ2-1; possible D gene TRBD2, 6 bases. Germline V gene lookup returns CDR1 LNHDA and CDR2 SQIVND (reference sequence). The CDR3 consists of 13 residues. V was shortened by 5 bases and J by 6 bases, with 11 bases between the two germline ends.

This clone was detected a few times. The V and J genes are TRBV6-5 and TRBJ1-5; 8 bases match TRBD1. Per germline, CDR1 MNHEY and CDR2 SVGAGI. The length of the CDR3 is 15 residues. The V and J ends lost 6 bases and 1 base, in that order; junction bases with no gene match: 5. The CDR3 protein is CASRNRQGSNQPQHF. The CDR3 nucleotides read TGTGCCAGCAGAAACCGACAGGGGAGCAATCAGCCCCAGCATTTT.

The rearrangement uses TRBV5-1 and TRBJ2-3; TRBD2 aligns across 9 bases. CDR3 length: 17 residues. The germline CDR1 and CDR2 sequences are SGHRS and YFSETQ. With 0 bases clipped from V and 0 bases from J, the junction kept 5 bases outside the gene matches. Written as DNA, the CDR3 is TGCGCCAGCAGCTTGGCTTCTAGCGGGGCTAGCACAGATACGCAGTATTTT. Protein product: CASSLASSGASTDTQYF. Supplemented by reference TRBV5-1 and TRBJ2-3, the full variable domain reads KAGVTQTPRYLIKTRGQQVTLSCSPISGHRSVSWYQQTPGQGLQFLFEYFSETQRNKGNFPGRFSGRQFSNSRSEMNVSTLELGDSALYLCASSLASSGASTDTQYFGPGTRLTVL.

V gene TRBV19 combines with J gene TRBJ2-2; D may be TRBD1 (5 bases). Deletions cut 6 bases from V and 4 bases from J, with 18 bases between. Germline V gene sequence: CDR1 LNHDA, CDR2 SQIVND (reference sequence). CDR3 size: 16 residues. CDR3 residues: CASRPLGQLITGELFF. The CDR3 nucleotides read TGTGCCAGTAGGCCTCTGGGGCAATTAATCACCGGGGAGCTGTTTTTT. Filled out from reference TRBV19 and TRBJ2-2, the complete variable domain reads DGGITQSPKYLFRKEGQNVTLSCEQNLNHDAMYWYRQDPGQGLRLIYYSQIVNDFQKGDIAEGYSVSREKKESFPLTVTSAQKNPTAFYLCASRPLGQLITGELFFGEGSRLTVL.

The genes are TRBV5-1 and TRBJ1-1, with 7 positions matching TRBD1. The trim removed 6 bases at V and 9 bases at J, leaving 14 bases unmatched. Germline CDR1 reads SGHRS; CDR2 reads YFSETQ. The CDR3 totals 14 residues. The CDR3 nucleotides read TGCGCCAGCACCATGGACAGGCTTGACCGTCAAGCTTTCTTT. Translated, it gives CASTMDRLDRQAFF.

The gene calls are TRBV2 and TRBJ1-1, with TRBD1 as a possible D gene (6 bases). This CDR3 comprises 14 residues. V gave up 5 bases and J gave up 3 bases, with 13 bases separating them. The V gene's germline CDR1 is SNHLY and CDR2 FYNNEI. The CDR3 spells CASSLQGYHTEAFF. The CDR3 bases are TGTGCCAGCAGTTTACAGGGTTACCACACTGAAGCTTTCTTT.

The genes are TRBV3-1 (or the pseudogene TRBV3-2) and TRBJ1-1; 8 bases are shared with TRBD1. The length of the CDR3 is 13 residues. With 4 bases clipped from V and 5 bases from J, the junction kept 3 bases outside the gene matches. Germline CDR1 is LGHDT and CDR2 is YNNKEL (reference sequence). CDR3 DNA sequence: TGTGCCAGCAGCCGGACAGGGCAAACTGAAGCTTTCTTT. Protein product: CASSRTGQTEAFF.

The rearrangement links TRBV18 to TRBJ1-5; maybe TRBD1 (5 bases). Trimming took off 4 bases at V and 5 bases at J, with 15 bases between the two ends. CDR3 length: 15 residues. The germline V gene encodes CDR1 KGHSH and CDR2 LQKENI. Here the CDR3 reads CASSRLKGEDQPQHF. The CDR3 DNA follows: TGTGCCAGCTCACGGCTAAAAGGGGAAGATCAGCCCCAGCATTTT.

CDR3 region: CASGLGTGGYEQYF. The CDR3 DNA reads as TGTGCTAGTGGTTTGGGGACAGGGGGCTACGAGCAGTACTTC. This rearrangement joins TRBV12-5 to TRBJ2-7, with 10 nucleotides matching TRBD1. This CDR3 comprises 14 residues. Germline loops: CDR1 LGHNT, CDR2 FRNRAP. V shed 1 base and J 3 bases; nucleotides not matched to a gene: 0.

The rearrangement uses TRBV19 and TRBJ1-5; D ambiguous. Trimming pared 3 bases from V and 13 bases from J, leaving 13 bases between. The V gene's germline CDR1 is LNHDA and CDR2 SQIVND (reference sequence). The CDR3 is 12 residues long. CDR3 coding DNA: TGTGCCAGTAGTATCGAAAGTTGGAGTCAGCATTTT. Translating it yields CASSIESWSQHF.

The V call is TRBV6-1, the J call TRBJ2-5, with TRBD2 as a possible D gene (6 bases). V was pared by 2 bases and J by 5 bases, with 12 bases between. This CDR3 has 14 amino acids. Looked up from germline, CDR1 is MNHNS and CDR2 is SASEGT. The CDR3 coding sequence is TGTGCCAGCAGTGAAACTAGCCCTCGCGAGACCCAGTACTTC. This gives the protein CASSETSPRETQYF.

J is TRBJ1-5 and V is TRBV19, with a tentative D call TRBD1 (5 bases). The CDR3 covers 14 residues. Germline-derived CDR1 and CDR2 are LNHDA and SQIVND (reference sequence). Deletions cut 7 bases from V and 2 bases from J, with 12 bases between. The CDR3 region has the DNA TGTGCCAGTACGGGGGGAGGAGGCAATCAGCCCCAGCATTTT. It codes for CASTGGGGNQPQHF.

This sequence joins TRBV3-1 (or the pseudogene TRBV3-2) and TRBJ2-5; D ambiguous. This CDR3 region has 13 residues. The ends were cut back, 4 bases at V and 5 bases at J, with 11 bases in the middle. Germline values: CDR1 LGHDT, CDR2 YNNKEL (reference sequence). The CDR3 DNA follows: TGTGCCAGCAGCCCCCGCTGGCTGGAGACCCAGTACTTC. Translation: CASSPRWLETQYF.

The CDR3 DNA sequence: TGTGCCAGCAGCCAGATAGCGGGGACCGGAGATACGCAGTATTTT. Encoded protein: CASSQIAGTGDTQYF. This chain connects TRBV4-2 to TRBJ2-3; 8 positions agree with TRBD2. The length of the CDR3 is 15 residues. Germline lookup yields CDR1 LGHNA and CDR2 YNFKEQ. Trimming took 3 bases from V and 5 from J; bases not matched to a gene: 7.

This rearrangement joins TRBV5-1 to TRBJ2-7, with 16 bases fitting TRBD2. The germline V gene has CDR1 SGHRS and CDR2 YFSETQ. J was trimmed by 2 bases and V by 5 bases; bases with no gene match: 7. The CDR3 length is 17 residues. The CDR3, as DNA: TGCGCCAGCAGAGGAACTGGGACTAGCGGGGGGGCCTACGAGCAGTACTTC. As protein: CASRGTGTSGGAYEQYF.

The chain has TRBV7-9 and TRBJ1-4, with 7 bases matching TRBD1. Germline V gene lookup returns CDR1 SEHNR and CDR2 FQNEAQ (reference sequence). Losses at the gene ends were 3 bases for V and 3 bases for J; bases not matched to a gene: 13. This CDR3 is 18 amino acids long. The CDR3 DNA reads TGTGCCAGCAGCTTCAGACAGGGTTCGGGTGTTGCTAATGAAAAACTGTTTTTT. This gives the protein CASSFRQGSGVANEKLFF.

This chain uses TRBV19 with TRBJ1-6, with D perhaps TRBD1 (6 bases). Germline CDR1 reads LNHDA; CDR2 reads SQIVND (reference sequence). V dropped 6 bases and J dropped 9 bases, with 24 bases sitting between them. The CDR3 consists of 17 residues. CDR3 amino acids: CASRLADSGLPISPLHF. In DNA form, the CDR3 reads TGTGCCAGTAGGCTAGCGGACAGCGGGCTCCCGATTTCACCCCTCCACTTT.

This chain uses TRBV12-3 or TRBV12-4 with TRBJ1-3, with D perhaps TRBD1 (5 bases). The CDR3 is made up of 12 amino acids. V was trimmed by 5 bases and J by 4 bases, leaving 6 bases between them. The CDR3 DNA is TGTGCCAGCAGTCCAGGGGGAAACACCATATATTTT. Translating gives CASSPGGNTIYF.

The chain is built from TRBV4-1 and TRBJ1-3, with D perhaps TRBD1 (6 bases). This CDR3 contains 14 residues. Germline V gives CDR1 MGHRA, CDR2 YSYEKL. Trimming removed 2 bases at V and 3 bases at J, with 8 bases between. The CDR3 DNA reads TGCGCCAGCAGCCAACAGGGGTATGGAAACACCATATATTTT. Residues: CASSQQGYGNTIYF.

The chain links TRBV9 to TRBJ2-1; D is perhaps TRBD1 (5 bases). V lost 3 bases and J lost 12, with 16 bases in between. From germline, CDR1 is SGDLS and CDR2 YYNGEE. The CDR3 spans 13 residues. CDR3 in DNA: TGTGCCAGCAGCGGGATTAGTAAGGGGTGGCAGTTCTTC. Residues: CASSGISKGWQFF.

CDR3 sequence (DNA): TGTGCCAGTAGTTTCCAGGGACAGGGTAATAGCAATCAGCCCCAGCATTTT. This sequence encodes CASSFQGQGNSNQPQHF. This chain joins TRBV19 and TRBJ1-5; 9 bases align to TRBD1. Unmatched junction bases numbered 8, after V lost 5 bases and J lost 0 bases. This CDR3 region has 17 residues. Germline V gives CDR1 LNHDA, CDR2 SQIVND (reference sequence).

CDR3 in DNA: TGTGCCAGCTCACCACGAGACGCAGGATTGAACACTGAAGCTTTCTTT. Translated, it gives CASSPRDAGLNTEAFF. V usage is TRBV18 and J usage is TRBJ1-1; D is unclear. The CDR3 has 16 amino acids. Germline CDR1 and CDR2: KGHSH and LQKENI. Trimming removed 1 base at V and 0 bases at J, with 12 bases between.

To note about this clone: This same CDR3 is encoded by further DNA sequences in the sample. Written as DNA, the CDR3 is TGCGCCAGCAGCTTGGCAGGACAGGGTAACACCGGGGAGCTGTTTTTT. It codes for CASSLAGQGNTGELFF. V gene TRBV5-1 combines with J gene TRBJ2-2, with 8 bases aligning to TRBD1. Unmatched junction bases numbered 3, after V lost 0 bases and J lost 2 bases. The CDR3 sequence is 16 residues long. Germline V CDR1 and CDR2: SGHRS, YFSETQ.

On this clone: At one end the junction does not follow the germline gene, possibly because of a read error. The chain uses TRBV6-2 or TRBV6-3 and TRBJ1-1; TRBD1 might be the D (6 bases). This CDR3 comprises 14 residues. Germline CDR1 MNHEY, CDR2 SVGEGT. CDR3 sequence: CASSYLTGNTEAFF. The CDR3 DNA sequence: TGTGCCAGCAGCTACTTGACAGGGAACACTGAAGCTTTCTTT.

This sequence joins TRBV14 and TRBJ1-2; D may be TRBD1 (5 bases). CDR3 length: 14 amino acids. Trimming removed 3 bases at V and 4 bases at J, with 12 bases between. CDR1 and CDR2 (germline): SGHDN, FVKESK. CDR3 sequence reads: CASSQEGNGYGYTF. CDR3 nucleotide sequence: TGTGCCAGCAGCCAGGAGGGGAACGGCTATGGCTACACCTTC.

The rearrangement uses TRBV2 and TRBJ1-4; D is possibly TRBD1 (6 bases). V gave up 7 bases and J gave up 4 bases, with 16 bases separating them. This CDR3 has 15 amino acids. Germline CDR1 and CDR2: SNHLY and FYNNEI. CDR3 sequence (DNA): TGTGCCAGCACTCTGGGGGGGGCAGTTAATGAAAAACTGTTTTTT. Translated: CASTLGGAVNEKLFF.

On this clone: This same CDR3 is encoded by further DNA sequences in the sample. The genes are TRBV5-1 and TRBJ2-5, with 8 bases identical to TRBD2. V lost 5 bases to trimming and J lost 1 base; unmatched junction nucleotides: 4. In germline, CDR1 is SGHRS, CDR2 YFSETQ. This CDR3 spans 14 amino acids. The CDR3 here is CASSPRGAQETQYF. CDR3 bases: TGCGCCAGCAGTCCGCGGGGGGCCCAAGAGACCCAGTACTTC.

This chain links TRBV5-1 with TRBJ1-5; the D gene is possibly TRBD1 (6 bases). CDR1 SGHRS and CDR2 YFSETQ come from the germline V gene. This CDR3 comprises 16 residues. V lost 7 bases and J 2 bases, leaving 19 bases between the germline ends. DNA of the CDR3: TGCGCCAGCCCCACCCTGGGGGGGCCCGGCAATCAGCCCCAGCATTTT. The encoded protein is CASPTLGGPGNQPQHF.

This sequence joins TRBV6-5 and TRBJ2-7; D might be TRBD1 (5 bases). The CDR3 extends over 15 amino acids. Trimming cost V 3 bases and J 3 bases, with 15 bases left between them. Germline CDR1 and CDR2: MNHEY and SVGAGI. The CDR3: CASSYSRDFVYEQYF. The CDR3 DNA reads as TGTGCCAGCAGTTATTCCAGGGATTTTGTCTACGAGCAGTACTTC.

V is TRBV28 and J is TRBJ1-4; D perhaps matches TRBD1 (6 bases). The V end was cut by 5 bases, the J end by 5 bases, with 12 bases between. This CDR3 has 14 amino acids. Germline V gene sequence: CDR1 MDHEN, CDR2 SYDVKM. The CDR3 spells CASSPDRSNEKLFF. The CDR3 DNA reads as TGTGCCAGCAGTCCAGACAGGTCAAATGAAAAACTGTTTTTT.